The 27 T cell receptor beta chains reported below all come from one sample, sequenced in a study of identical twins. TCRdb passed the 5' RACE reads through MiXCR, listing each CDR3 protein once. The sample lists around 280,000 distinct CDR3 sequences, 8% to 9% occurring once. The sample was also reused in another study, on yellow fever vaccine responses in identical twins.

Sample: memory (CD45RO+) T cells sorted from blood. The source is a woman aged 18-29 years in good health.

The genes are TRBV15 and TRBJ2-1; D assignment may be TRBD1 or TRBD2 (5 bases each). The V gene lost 0 bases and the J gene lost 8 bases, with 8 bases spanning the gap. CDR1 LNHNV and CDR2 YYDKDF come from the germline V gene (reference sequence). The CDR3 has 13 residues. The CDR3 DNA follows: TGTGCCACCAGCAGAGATAGGGGACATGAGCAGTTCTTC. Translated: CATSRDRGHEQFF.

This rearrangement joins TRBV15 to TRBJ1-1, with 9 bases fitting TRBD1. Trimming took 0 bases from V and 9 from J; bases not matched to a gene: 11. Germline V gene lookup returns CDR1 LNHNV and CDR2 YYDKDF (reference sequence). This CDR3 spans 16 amino acids. In DNA, the CDR3 is TGTGCCACCAGCAGAGAAACGACAGGGGGGCGAAGAAAAGCTTTCTTT. It is translated as CATSRETTGGRRKAFF.

This clonotype came up once. The chain employs TRBV5-5 and TRBJ2-1; D is unresolved. The V gene lost 0 bases and the J gene lost 8 bases, with 9 bases spanning the gap. Per germline, CDR1 SGHKS and CDR2 YYEKEE (reference sequence). The CDR3 loop spans 13 amino acids. The CDR3 is CASSLGSWDEQFF. The DNA for the CDR3 is TGTGCCAGCAGCTTGGGTTCCTGGGATGAGCAGTTCTTC.

The sample holds a few counts of this clonotype. The chain uses TRBV10-1 and TRBJ2-1, with 8 bases fitting TRBD2. This CDR3 is 16 amino acids long. V lost 2 bases, J lost 3 bases, and 6 bases stayed unmatched. Germline CDR1 is WNHNN and CDR2 is SYGVQD (reference sequence). The CDR3 region is CASSELGGGNYNEQFF. CDR3 nucleotides: TGCGCCAGCAGTGAGCTTGGCGGGGGGAACTACAATGAGCAGTTCTTC.

This clonotype has only a few counts. The chain combines TRBV6-1 with TRBJ1-1; 12 bases map to TRBD1. The CDR3 contains 17 residues. Germline lookup yields CDR1 MNHNS and CDR2 SASEGT. J gave up 1 base and V 6 bases, and 9 bases lay outside the gene matches. The CDR3 DNA follows: TGTGCCAGCAGCGGGACAGGGGGCGCCTCGGGGAACACTGAAGCTTTCTTT. Residues: CASSGTGGASGNTEAFF.

J is TRBJ2-5 and V is TRBV11-2, with TRBD1 matching 10 bases. This CDR3 has 16 residues. Germline CDR1 and CDR2: SGHAT and FQNNGV. The trim removed 4 bases at V and 4 bases at J, leaving 9 bases unmatched. CDR3 sequence reads: CASSSLGTGDRETQYF. The CDR3, as DNA: TGTGCCAGCAGCTCGCTAGGGACAGGGGATAGAGAGACCCAGTACTTC.

The V and J genes are TRBV9 and TRBJ1-2, with D unclear. Germline V gene lookup returns CDR1 SGDLS and CDR2 YYNGEE. V lost 4 bases and J lost 4, with 14 bases in between. There are 14 residues in the CDR3. The CDR3 reads CASSSDSGVYGYTF. The DNA of the CDR3 is TGTGCCAGCAGCTCCGACTCGGGAGTCTATGGCTACACCTTC. Complete variable domain (other parts from reference TRBV9 and TRBJ1-2): DSGVTQTPKHLITATGQRVTLRCSPRSGDLSVYWYQQSLDQGLQFLIQYYNGEERAKGNILERFSAQQFPDLHSELNLSSLELGDSALYFCASSSDSGVYGYTFGSGTRLTVV.

This clonotype was counted at least ten times. The gene calls are TRBV12-3 or TRBV12-4 and TRBJ1-1; D unclear. The CDR3 runs 15 residues. The V end was cut by 3 bases, the J end by 6 bases, with 17 bases between. The CDR3 region is CASSFEGRLAPEAFF. In DNA form, the CDR3 reads TGTGCCAGCAGTTTCGAGGGCCGGTTGGCTCCTGAAGCTTTCTTT.

This clonotype was recorded at least ten times. The chain links TRBV3-1 to TRBJ1-2, with 8 positions matching TRBD1. Germline V gene sequence: CDR1 LGHDT, CDR2 YNNKEL (reference sequence). The trim removed 7 bases at V and 3 bases at J, leaving 7 bases unmatched. The CDR3 covers 14 residues. The CDR3 DNA sequence: TGTGCCAGCACCCAGGGGGCGCAAGACTATGGCTACACCTTC. The encoded protein is CASTQGAQDYGYTF.

This chain connects TRBV6-4 to TRBJ1-1; a weak D match, TRBD1 (6 bases). V lost 3 bases and J 3 bases, leaving 11 bases between the germline ends. Per the germline V gene, CDR1 is MRHNA and CDR2 is SNTAGT. The CDR3 totals 14 residues. CDR3 protein: CASSEQGRHTEAFF. CDR3 coding DNA: TGTGCCAGCAGTGAACAGGGTAGACACACTGAAGCTTTCTTT.

This clonotype was seen at least ten times. The rearrangement links TRBV5-1 to TRBJ1-2; D not certain. V lost 1 base and J lost 8, with 15 bases in between. The CDR3 runs 14 residues. The germline V gene has CDR1 SGHRS and CDR2 YFSETQ. CDR3 sequence reads: CASSLRLFGRGYTF. CDR3 bases: TGCGCCAGCAGCTTGCGTTTATTCGGGCGCGGCTACACCTTC.

This clonotype was seen only a few times. V gene TRBV28 combines with J gene TRBJ1-4; no firm D call. CDR1 MDHEN and CDR2 SYDVKM come from the germline V gene. The V gene lost 10 bases and the J gene lost 0 bases, with 24 bases spanning the gap. This CDR3 is 18 amino acids long. The CDR3 sequence is CATSPGFRLPATNEKLFF. The CDR3 nucleotides read TGTGCCACCTCTCCGGGGTTTCGTCTCCCCGCAACTAATGAAAAACTGTTTTTT.

V usage is TRBV28 and J usage is TRBJ1-3; D perhaps matches TRBD1 (6 bases). V lost 5 bases and J 0 bases, leaving 11 bases between the germline ends. Per the germline V gene, CDR1 is MDHEN and CDR2 is SYDVKM. This CDR3 is built from 15 residues. The CDR3 spells CASSSGTNSGNTIYF. DNA of the CDR3: TGTGCCAGCAGTAGCGGGACAAACTCTGGAAACACCATATATTTT. Together with reference TRBV28 and TRBJ1-3, the CDR3 gives the full variable domain: DVKVTQSSRYLVKRTGEKVFLECVQDMDHENMFWYRQDPGLGLRLIYFSYDVKMKEKGDIPEGYSVSREKKERFSLILESASTNQTSMYLCASSSGTNSGNTIYFGEGSWLTVV.

The table lists this clonotype with many counts. The V and J genes are TRBV6-5 and TRBJ1-1; 8 nucleotides line up with TRBD1. Germline loops: CDR1 MNHEY, CDR2 SVGAGI. Germline trimming cut 2 bases from V and 11 bases from J; bases unmatched to any gene: 4. There are 12 residues in the CDR3. The CDR3 spells CASSYTTGAAFF. CDR3 in DNA: TGTGCCAGCAGTTACACGACAGGGGCGGCTTTCTTT.

The V gene is TRBV7-2, the J gene TRBJ1-1; 11 bases agree with TRBD1. The CDR3 totals 21 residues. Germline V gene sequence: CDR1 SGHTA, CDR2 FQGNSA. J was trimmed by 2 bases and V by 0 bases; bases with no gene match: 17. This chain's CDR3 is CASSLAMFGQGAERLNTEAFF. CDR3 nucleotide sequence: TGTGCCAGCAGCTTAGCTATGTTCGGACAGGGGGCGGAGCGGCTCAACACTGAAGCTTTCTTT.

This clonotype was observed at least ten times. The chain links TRBV6-5 to TRBJ2-1, with 7 bases aligning to TRBD2. Germline values: CDR1 MNHEY, CDR2 SVGAGI. V trimming: 2 bases; J trimming: 3 bases; junction bases outside the gene matches: 7. The CDR3 contains 16 residues. The CDR3 DNA reads as TGTGCCAGCAGTTACGCTTCCGGGACTAACTACAATGAGCAGTTCTTC. It specifies CASSYASGTNYNEQFF.

This clonotype was recorded at least ten times. The V and J genes are TRBV6-2 or TRBV6-3 and TRBJ2-2; D is undetermined. V was shortened by 6 bases and J by 2 bases, with 13 bases between the two germline ends. The CDR3 has 15 amino acids. CDR1 is MNHEY, CDR2 SVGEGT, per germline. CDR3 region: CASRPAQANTGELFF. CDR3 sequence (DNA): TGTGCCAGCAGGCCAGCTCAGGCAAACACCGGGGAGCTGTTTTTT.

The rearrangement links TRBV11-3 to TRBJ2-1, with D hard to call. V shed 7 bases and J shed 6 bases, with 7 bases lying between them. Germline assignment: CDR1 SGHNT and CDR2 YENEEA. This CDR3 spans 11 amino acids. CDR3 loop: CASTSRNEQFF. CDR3 bases: TGTGCCAGCACCTCTCGCAATGAGCAGTTCTTC. Combining the CDR3 with reference TRBV11-3 and TRBJ2-1 gives the whole variable domain EAGVVQSPRYKIIEKKQPVAFWCNPISGHNTLYWYLQNLGQGPELLIRYENEEAVDDSQLPKDRFSAERLKGVDSTLKIQPAELGDSAVYLCASTSRNEQFFGPGTRLTVL.

This clonotype was observed many times. The V call is TRBV12-3 or TRBV12-4, the J call TRBJ2-7; D is ambiguous. This CDR3 is built from 15 residues. Between the trimmed V and J ends, which lost 2 bases and 5 bases, there was a span of 16 bases. CDR3 amino acids: CASSLRQPGNHEQYF. CDR3 DNA sequence: TGTGCCAGCAGTTTAAGGCAGCCCGGTAACCACGAGCAGTACTTC.

This clonotype was seen a handful of times. This rearrangement joins TRBV20-1 to TRBJ2-7; perhaps D is TRBD1 or TRBD2 (5 bases each). The germline gives CDR1 DFQATT, CDR2 SNEGSKA (reference sequence). The CDR3 sequence is 13 residues long. The ends were cut back, 6 bases at V and 2 bases at J, with 14 bases in the middle. This CDR3 reads CSAPGDRAYEQYV. CDR3 in DNA: TGCAGTGCCCCCGGGGACCGAGCCTACGAGCAGTACGTC.

This clonotype was counted a few times. The V and J genes are TRBV14 and TRBJ2-7; 9 bases fit TRBD2. The V segment lost 2 bases and the J segment 2 bases; nucleotides outside the gene matches: 4. Germline CDR1 SGHDN, CDR2 FVKESK. The CDR3 runs to 15 residues. The CDR3 reads CASSQRREGAYEQYF. DNA of the CDR3: TGTGCCAGCAGCCAAAGGCGGGAGGGGGCCTACGAGCAGTACTTC.

The chain carries TRBV5-1 and TRBJ2-3; D is unclear. V was shortened by 4 bases and J by 5 bases, with 14 bases between the two germline ends. The CDR3 is 14 amino acids. Germline CDR1 is SGHRS and CDR2 is YFSETQ. The DNA for the CDR3 is TGCGCCAGCAGCCCCACCCGAGCCCGAGATACGCAGTATTTT. Protein sequence: CASSPTRARDTQYF.

The CDR3 protein is CASSVLGHRFNYGYTF. As DNA, the CDR3 is TGTGCCAGCAGTGTTTTAGGACACCGGTTTAACTATGGCTACACCTTC. This chain links TRBV6-1 with TRBJ1-2, with TRBD1 as a possible D gene (5 bases). Germline CDR1 reads MNHNS; CDR2 reads SASEGT. Trimming shortened V by 4 bases and J by 1 base, and 16 bases separated the two germline ends. CDR3 length: 16 amino acids.

In its sample, this clonotype was seen many times. V is TRBV4-1 and J is TRBJ2-7, with a tentative D call TRBD1 (7 bases). V dropped 3 bases and J dropped 3 bases, with 15 bases sitting between them. Germline loops: CDR1 MGHRA, CDR2 YSYEKL. The CDR3 extends over 15 amino acids. The CDR3 sequence: CASSQEGQTNYEQYF. As DNA, the CDR3 is TGCGCCAGCAGCCAGGAGGGACAGACCAACTACGAGCAGTACTTC.

The chain has TRBV28 and TRBJ2-7; a possible D gene is TRBD2 (6 bases). The CDR3 is made up of 15 amino acids. V was clipped by 3 bases and J by 3 bases, with 15 bases between them. CDR1 and CDR2 from the germline V gene are MDHEN and SYDVKM. CDR3 sequence reads: CASSFPRDIYYEQYF. The CDR3 nucleotides read TGTGCCAGCAGTTTCCCGCGGGATATATACTACGAGCAGTACTTC.

This clonotype has ten or more counts. The rearrangement uses TRBV12-3 or TRBV12-4 and TRBJ1-2, with TRBD1 as a possible D gene (5 bases). Trimming removed 3 bases from V and 8 bases from J, with 19 bases in between. The CDR3 is 15 amino acids. The CDR3 DNA follows: TGTGCCAGCAGTTTCGCCGCAGGGCGACTAGGGGGCTACACCTTC. It translates to CASSFAAGRLGGYTF.

The gene calls are TRBV27 and TRBJ2-3; D remains unclear. Trimming removed 6 bases from V and 0 bases from J, with 13 bases in between. The germline CDR1 and CDR2 sequences are MNHEY and SMNVEV (reference sequence). The CDR3 contains 15 residues. CDR3 sequence reads: CASSKLHSSTDTQYF. CDR3 in DNA: TGTGCCAGCAGCAAACTCCACTCTAGCACAGATACGCAGTATTTT.